Following are 23 T cell receptor beta chains from one sample sequenced in a study of blood T cell repertoires in COVID-19. TCRdb keeps only in-frame clones here, not all; method: immunoSEQ multiplex PCR. Among more than 450,000 clones listed, around 90% were seen once. Sequenced: PBMCs or T cells enriched from blood (not recorded which). Every receptor here comes from a woman between 18 and 30 years old who had recovered from COVID-19.

The count of this clone is one. The chain joins TRBV2 to TRBJ1-1; 7 bases map to TRBD1. V dropped 11 bases and J dropped 2; count of bases not matched to a gene: 2. Germline V lookup: CDR1 SNHLY, CDR2 FYNNEI. This CDR3 is 11 amino acids long. The CDR3 is CAGQVNTEAFF. DNA for the CDR3: TGTGCCGGACAGGTTAACACTGAAGCTTTCTTT.

This chain joins TRBV6-5 and TRBJ1-1; D remains unclear. The CDR3 has 14 amino acids. Per germline, CDR1 MNHEY and CDR2 SVGAGI. Trimming left V 7 bases short and J 4 bases short, with 16 bases between. In nucleotides, the CDR3 is TGTGCCAGCAAGTGGGGATTAGCGGCCACTGAAGCTTTCTTT. Its translation is CASKWGLAATEAFF.

V usage is TRBV18 and J usage is TRBJ1-5; perhaps TRBD1 as D (6 bases). The CDR3 is 12 residues long. V lost 8 bases and J 2 bases, leaving 7 bases between the germline ends. Germline V gene data show CDR1 as KGHSH and CDR2 as LQKENI. The CDR3 DNA is TGTGCCAGCGAGGGGGGCAATCAGCCCCAGCATTTT. The encoded protein is CASEGGNQPQHF.

The V gene is TRBV24-1, the J gene TRBJ2-2; no firm D call. The V end was cut by 3 bases, the J end by 3 bases, with 7 bases between. From germline, CDR1 is KGHDR and CDR2 SFDVKD. The CDR3 sequence is 14 residues long. This CDR3 reads CATSDLTYTGELFF. The CDR3 DNA follows: TGTGCCACCAGTGATCTGACTTACACCGGGGAGCTGTTTTTT.

This clone was counted a few times. This chain joins TRBV7-8 and TRBJ1-3; D is unresolved. This CDR3 region has 13 residues. V was trimmed by 8 bases and J by 4 bases, leaving 12 bases between them. The germline V gene has CDR1 SGHVS and CDR2 FQNEAQ. CDR3 DNA: TGTGCCAGCGCTATCGAGTTGGGAAACACCATATATTTT. Its protein is CASAIELGNTIYF.

This clone has just a few counts. V gene TRBV19 combines with J gene TRBJ1-3, with D possibly TRBD1 on 5 matching bases. The CDR3 runs to 14 residues. Germline CDR1 is LNHDA and CDR2 is SQIVND (reference sequence). Trimming took off 4 bases at V and 8 bases at J, with 15 bases between the two ends. The CDR3 sequence: CASSTGHPEDTIYF. The DNA of the CDR3 is TGTGCCAGTAGTACAGGACACCCTGAGGACACCATATATTTT. Full variable domain (remainder filled in from reference TRBV19 and TRBJ1-3): DGGITQSPKYLFRKEGQNVTLSCEQNLNHDAMYWYRQDPGQGLRLIYYSQIVNDFQKGDIAEGYSVSREKKESFPLTVTSAQKNPTAFYLCASSTGHPEDTIYFGEGSWLTVV.

The J gene is TRBJ1-4, the V gene TRBV2; TRBD1 aligns across 7 bases. After removal of 6 bases from V and 6 bases from J, the junction contained 7 bases not matched to a gene. The CDR3 loop spans 14 amino acids. The germline V gene has CDR1 SNHLY and CDR2 FYNNEI. CDR3 bases: TGTGCCAGCAGGGAGCAGGGGGGTGATGAAAAACTGTTTTTT. It is translated as CASREQGGDEKLFF.

This clone occurred once. The chain is built from TRBV7-2 and TRBJ1-5; TRBD1 is a possible D gene (6 bases). The V gene lost 6 bases and the J gene lost 6 bases, with 21 bases spanning the gap. CDR1 is SGHTA, CDR2 FQGNSA, per germline. The length of the CDR3 is 16 residues. The CDR3 reads CASSEGSAGVGQPQHF. Here the CDR3 DNA reads TGTGCCAGCAGTGAGGGGAGCGCAGGGGTCGGTCAGCCCCAGCATTTT.

CDR3 amino acids: CASKEGLAGPTQYF. The CDR3 nucleotides are TGTGCCAGCAAGGAAGGACTAGCGGGGCCTACCCAGTACTTC. The chain joins TRBV2 to TRBJ2-5; 12 bases fit TRBD2. The CDR3 is 14 residues long. CDR1 and CDR2 (germline): SNHLY, FYNNEI. Germline trimming cut 7 bases from V and 8 bases from J; bases unmatched to any gene: 8. The entire variable domain, with the rest obtained from reference TRBV2 and TRBJ2-5, is as follows: EPEVTQTPSHQVTQMGQEVILRCVPISNHLYFYWYRQILGQKVEFLVSFYNNEISEKSEIFDDQFSVERPDGSNFTLKIRSTKLEDSAMYFCASKEGLAGPTQYFGPGTRLLVL.

This chain connects TRBV6-5 to TRBJ1-2, with D hard to call. The CDR3 is made up of 15 amino acids. With 4 bases removed from V and 5 bases from J, the gap between germline ends came to 17 bases. The germline V gene encodes CDR1 MNHEY and CDR2 SVGAGI. The CDR3 loop reads CASSFFQAFVYGYTF. CDR3 DNA: TGTGCCAGCAGTTTTTTTCAGGCTTTCGTTTATGGCTACACCTTC.

The chain links TRBV7-9 to TRBJ2-3, with a tentative D call TRBD2 (5 bases). V shed 4 bases and J shed 0 bases, with 14 bases lying between them. In germline, CDR1 is SEHNR, CDR2 FQNEAQ (reference sequence). The CDR3 has 16 residues. The CDR3 spells CASSSMRADSTDTQYF. The CDR3 DNA sequence: TGTGCCAGCAGCTCCATGAGGGCGGACAGCACAGATACGCAGTATTTT. The full variable domain, with the rest looked up from reference TRBV7-9 and TRBJ2-3, is DTGVSQNPRHKITKRGQNVTFRCDPISEHNRLYWYRQTLGQGPEFLTYFQNEAQLEKSRLLSDRFSAERPKGSFSTLEIQRTEQGDSAMYLCASSSMRADSTDTQYFGPGTRLTVL.

This rearrangement joins TRBV6-5 to TRBJ2-7; D remains ambiguous. The CDR3 totals 13 residues. Germline CDR1 and CDR2: MNHEY and SVGAGI. The germline V and J ends were trimmed by 6 bases and 0 bases, with 9 bases remaining between them. The CDR3: CASRAGSSYEQYF. The CDR3 bases are TGTGCCAGCAGGGCCGGGTCCTCCTACGAGCAGTACTTC.

In its sample, this clone was seen once. This chain connects TRBV7-2 to TRBJ2-5; D gene uncertain. The V gene's germline CDR1 is SGHTA and CDR2 FQGNSA. The CDR3 consists of 14 residues. Trimming cost V 5 bases and J 0 bases, with 10 bases left between them. CDR3: CASSQVGNQETQYF. The DNA of the CDR3 is TGTGCCAGCAGCCAGGTCGGAAACCAAGAGACCCAGTACTTC. Complete variable domain (other parts from reference TRBV7-2 and TRBJ2-5): GAGVSQSPSNKVTEKGKDVELRCDPISGHTALYWYRQSLGQGLEFLIYFQGNSAPDKSGLPSDRFSAERTGGSVSTLTIQRTQQEDSAVYLCASSQVGNQETQYFGPGTRLLVL.

The V and J genes are TRBV12-5 and TRBJ1-4; no reliable D call. The CDR3 length is 15 residues. Germline values: CDR1 LGHNT, CDR2 FRNRAP. The V and J ends lost 5 bases and 0 bases respectively, with 10 bases between them. The CDR3 DNA reads as TGTGCTAGTGGTCCGGCGGCTGCAACTAATGAAAAACTGTTTTTT. Its protein product is CASGPAAATNEKLFF. Combining the CDR3 with reference TRBV12-5 and TRBJ1-4 gives the whole variable domain DARVTQTPRHKVTEMGQEVTMRCQPILGHNTVFWYRQTMMQGLELLAYFRNRAPLDDSGMPKDRFSAEMPDATLATLKIQPSEPRDSAVYFCASGPAAATNEKLFFGSGTQLSVL.

This clone was observed many times. This chain uses TRBV19 with TRBJ2-3, with a weak D call TRBD1 (5 bases). V was shortened by 7 bases and J by 4 bases, with 15 bases between the two germline ends. The CDR3 spans 14 residues. Germline loops: CDR1 LNHDA, CDR2 SQIVND (reference sequence). Here the CDR3 DNA reads TGTGCCAGTAAGCAGACAGTTGGCCCAGATACGCAGTATTTT. Its protein product is CASKQTVGPDTQYF.

This chain uses TRBV4-2 with TRBJ2-7; TRBD2 aligns across 8 bases. With 5 bases clipped from V and 0 bases from J, the junction kept 3 bases outside the gene matches. CDR3 size: 14 residues. CDR1 is LGHNA, CDR2 YNFKEQ, per germline. CDR3 sequence (DNA): TGTGCCAGCAGCAAAAGCGGGAGCTCCTACGAGCAGTACTTC. This translates into CASSKSGSSYEQYF.

The CDR3 bases are TGTGCCTGGAGTGCCGGGGGGCCGAACACCGGGGAGCTGTTTTTT. The encoded protein is CAWSAGGPNTGELFF. V is TRBV30 and J is TRBJ2-2; D is possibly TRBD2 (7 bases). The CDR3 totals 15 residues. From germline, CDR1 is GTSNPN and CDR2 SVGIG (reference sequence). Trimming removed 1 base from V and 0 bases from J, with 9 bases in between. Supplemented by reference TRBV30 and TRBJ2-2, the full variable domain reads SQTIHQWPATLVQPVGSPLSLECTVEGTSNPNLYWYRQAAGRGLQLLFYSVGIGQISSEVPQNLSASRPQDRQFILSSKKLLLSDSGFYLCAWSAGGPNTGELFFGEGSRLTVL.

The chain uses TRBV12-3 or TRBV12-4 and TRBJ1-3; unclear D gene. The V and J ends lost 3 bases and 8 bases respectively, with 8 bases between them. The CDR3 has 12 residues. The CDR3 DNA reads TGTGCCAGCAGTTTTAGTCTATACACCATATATTTT. The encoded protein is CASSFSLYTIYF.

This rearrangement joins TRBV7-2 to TRBJ1-2; a weak D match, TRBD1 (6 bases). This CDR3 spans 16 amino acids. V was clipped by 5 bases and J by 4 bases, with 20 bases between them. Per germline, CDR1 SGHTA and CDR2 FQGNSA. CDR3 coding DNA: TGTGCCAGCAGCGTAGACCGCATACAGGGCACCTATGGCTACACCTTC. Its translation: CASSVDRIQGTYGYTF.

This clone has just a few counts. This rearrangement joins TRBV18 to TRBJ2-2, with 8 bases lining up with TRBD1. Germline CDR1 is KGHSH and CDR2 is LQKENI. CDR3 length: 16 residues. The junction had 8 bases not matched to a gene; V was cut back by 2 bases and J by 6 bases. CDR3 coding DNA: TGTGCCAGCTCACCAATTTCAGGGGGCGAGTCCGGGGAGCTGTTTTTT. Translation gives CASSPISGGESGELFF.

V and J are TRBV10-2 and TRBJ2-5, with TRBD2 as a possible D gene (6 bases). The CDR3 runs to 13 residues. Trimming removed 6 bases from V and 4 bases from J, with 12 bases in between. CDR1 is WSHSY and CDR2 is SAAADI in the germline V gene. CDR3 nucleotides: TGCGCCAGCAGGCCGGGGGTGTCAGAGACCCAGTACTTC. Encoded protein: CASRPGVSETQYF.

The chain combines TRBV7-9 with TRBJ2-2; weak D call: TRBD1 (6 bases). Trimming cost V 2 bases and J 5 bases, with 18 bases left between them. The length of the CDR3 is 17 residues. Per germline, CDR1 SEHNR and CDR2 FQNEAQ (reference sequence). The CDR3 loop is CASSLYTQGLFTGELFF. The CDR3 coding sequence is TGTGCCAGCAGCTTATACACTCAGGGGCTTTTTACCGGGGAGCTGTTTTTT.

This sequence joins TRBV11-3 and TRBJ2-1; the match to TRBD2 covers 7 bases. The CDR3 is made up of 16 amino acids. V lost 1 base, J lost 10 bases, and 13 bases stayed unmatched. CDR1 SGHNT and CDR2 YENEEA come from the germline V gene. Written as DNA, the CDR3 is TGTGCCAGCAGCTTAGTCGGGGGGACCCCATTAGGGGAGCAGTTCTTC. Encoded protein: CASSLVGGTPLGEQFF.